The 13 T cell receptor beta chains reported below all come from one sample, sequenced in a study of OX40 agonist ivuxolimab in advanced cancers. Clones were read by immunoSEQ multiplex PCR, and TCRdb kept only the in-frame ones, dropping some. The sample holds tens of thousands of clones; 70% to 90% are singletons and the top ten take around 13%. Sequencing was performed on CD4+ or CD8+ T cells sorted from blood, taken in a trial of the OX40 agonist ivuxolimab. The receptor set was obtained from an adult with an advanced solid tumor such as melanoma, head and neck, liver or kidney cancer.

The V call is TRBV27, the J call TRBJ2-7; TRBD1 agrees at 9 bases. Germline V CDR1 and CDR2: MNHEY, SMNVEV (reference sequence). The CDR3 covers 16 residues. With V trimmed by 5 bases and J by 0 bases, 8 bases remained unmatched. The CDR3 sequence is CASSQETGGASYEQYF. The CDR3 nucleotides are TGTGCCAGCAGTCAAGAGACAGGGGGGGCCTCCTACGAGCAGTACTTC.

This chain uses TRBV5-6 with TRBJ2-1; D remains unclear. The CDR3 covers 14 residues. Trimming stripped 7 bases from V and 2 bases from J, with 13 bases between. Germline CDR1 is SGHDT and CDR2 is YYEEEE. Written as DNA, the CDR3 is TGTGCCAGCGCGAAAGGTGGAGCCTACAATGAGCAGTTCTTC. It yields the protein CASAKGGAYNEQFF.

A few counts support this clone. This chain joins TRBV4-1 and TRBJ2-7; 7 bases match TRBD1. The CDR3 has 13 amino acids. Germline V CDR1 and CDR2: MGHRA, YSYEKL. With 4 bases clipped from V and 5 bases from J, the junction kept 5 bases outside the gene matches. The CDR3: CASSPRDSHEQYF. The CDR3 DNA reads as TGCGCCAGCAGCCCCCGGGACAGCCACGAGCAGTACTTC.

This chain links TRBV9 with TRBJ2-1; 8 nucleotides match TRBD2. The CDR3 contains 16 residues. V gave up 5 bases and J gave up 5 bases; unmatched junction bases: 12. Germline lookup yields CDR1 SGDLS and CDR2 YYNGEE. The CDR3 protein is CASSGKRERTHNEQFF. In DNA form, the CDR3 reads TGTGCCAGCAGTGGAAAGCGGGAGCGCACCCACAATGAGCAGTTCTTC. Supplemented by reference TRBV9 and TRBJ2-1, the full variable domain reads DSGVTQTPKHLITATGQRVTLRCSPRSGDLSVYWYQQSLDQGLQFLIQYYNGEERAKGNILERFSAQQFPDLHSELNLSSLELGDSALYFCASSGKRERTHNEQFFGPGTRLTVL.

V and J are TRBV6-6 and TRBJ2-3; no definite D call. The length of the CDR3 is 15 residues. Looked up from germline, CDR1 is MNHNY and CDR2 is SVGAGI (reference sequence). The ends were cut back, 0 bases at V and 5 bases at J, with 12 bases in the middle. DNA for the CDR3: TGTGCCAGCAGTTACTCAGGCCTGCGAGGAGATACGCAGTATTTT. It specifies CASSYSGLRGDTQYF.

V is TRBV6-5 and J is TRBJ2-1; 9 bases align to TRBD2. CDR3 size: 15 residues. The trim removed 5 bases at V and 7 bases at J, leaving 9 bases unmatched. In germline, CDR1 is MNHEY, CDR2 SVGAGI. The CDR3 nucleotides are TGTGCCAGCAGTCGTAGCGGGAGAAAGGGGAATGAGCAGTTCTTC. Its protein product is CASSRSGRKGNEQFF.

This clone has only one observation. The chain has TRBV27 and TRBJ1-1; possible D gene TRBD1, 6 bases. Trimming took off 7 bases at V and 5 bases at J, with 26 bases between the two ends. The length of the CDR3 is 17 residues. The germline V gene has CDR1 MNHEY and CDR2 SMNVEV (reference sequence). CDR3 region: CASTSPWGGRKGTEAFF. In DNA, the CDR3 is TGTGCCAGCACCTCCCCGTGGGGGGGCCGCAAGGGGACTGAAGCTTTCTTT.

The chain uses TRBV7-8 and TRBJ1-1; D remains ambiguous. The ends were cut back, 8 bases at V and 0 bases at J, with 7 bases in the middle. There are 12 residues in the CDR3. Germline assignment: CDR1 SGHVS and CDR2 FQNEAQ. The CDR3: CASGTMNTEAFF. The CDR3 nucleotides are TGTGCCAGCGGTACCATGAACACTGAAGCTTTCTTT.

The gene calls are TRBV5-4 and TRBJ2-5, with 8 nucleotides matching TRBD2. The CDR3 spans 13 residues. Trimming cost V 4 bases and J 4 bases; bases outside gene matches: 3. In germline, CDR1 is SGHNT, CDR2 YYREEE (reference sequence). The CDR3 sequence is CASSPLAGETQYF. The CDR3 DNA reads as TGTGCCAGCAGCCCGCTAGCGGGAGAGACCCAGTACTTC.

This CDR3 reads CASSGGHRGQGLAGGRNTGELFF. The CDR3 region has the DNA TGTGCCAGCAGCGGGGGCCACAGGGGTCAGGGACTAGCGGGAGGGAGAAACACCGGGGAGCTGTTTTTT. The V and J genes are TRBV21-1 and TRBJ2-2; the table calls TRBD2, which could not be checked here. TRBV21-1 counts as a pseudogene. CDR3 length: 23 amino acids.

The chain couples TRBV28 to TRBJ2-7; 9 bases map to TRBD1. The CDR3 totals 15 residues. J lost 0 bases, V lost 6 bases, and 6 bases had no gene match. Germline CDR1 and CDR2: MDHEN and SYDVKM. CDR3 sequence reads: CASRSPGQGSYEQYF. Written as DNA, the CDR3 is TGTGCCAGCAGATCTCCGGGACAGGGCTCCTACGAGCAGTACTTC.

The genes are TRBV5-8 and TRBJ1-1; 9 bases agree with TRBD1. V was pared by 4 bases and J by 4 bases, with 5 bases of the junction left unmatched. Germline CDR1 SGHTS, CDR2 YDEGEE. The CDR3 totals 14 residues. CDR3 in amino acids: CASSLGQGTTEAFF. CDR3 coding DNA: TGTGCCAGCAGCCTCGGACAGGGGACCACTGAAGCTTTCTTT.

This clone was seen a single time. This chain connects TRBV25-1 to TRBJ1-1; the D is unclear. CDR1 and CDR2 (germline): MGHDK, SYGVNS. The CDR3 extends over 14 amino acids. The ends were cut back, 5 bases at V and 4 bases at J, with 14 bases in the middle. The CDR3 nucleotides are TGTGCCAGCAGTATAACGTTGAGTGGCACTGAAGCTTTCTTT. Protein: CASSITLSGTEAFF. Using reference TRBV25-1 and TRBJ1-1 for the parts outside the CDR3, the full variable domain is EADIYQTPRYLVIGTGKKITLECSQTMGHDKMYWYQQDPGMELHLIHYSYGVNSTEKGDLSSESTVSRIRTEHFPLTLESARPSHTSQYLCASSITLSGTEAFFGQGTRLTVV.